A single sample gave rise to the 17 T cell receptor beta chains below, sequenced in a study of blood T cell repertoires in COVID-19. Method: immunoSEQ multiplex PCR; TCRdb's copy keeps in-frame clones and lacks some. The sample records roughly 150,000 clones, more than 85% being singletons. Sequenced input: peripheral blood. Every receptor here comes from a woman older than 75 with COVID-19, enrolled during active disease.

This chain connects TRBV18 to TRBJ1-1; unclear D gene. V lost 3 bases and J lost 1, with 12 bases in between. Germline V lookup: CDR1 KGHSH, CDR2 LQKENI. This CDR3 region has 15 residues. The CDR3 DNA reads TGTGCCAGCTCACCCTCCACCGGGTCGAACACTGAAGCTTTCTTT. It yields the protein CASSPSTGSNTEAFF.

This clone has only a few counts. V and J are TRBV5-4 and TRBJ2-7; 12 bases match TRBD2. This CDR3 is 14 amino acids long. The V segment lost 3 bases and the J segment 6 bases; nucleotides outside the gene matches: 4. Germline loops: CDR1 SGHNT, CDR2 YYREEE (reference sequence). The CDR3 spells CASSSTSGRSEQYF. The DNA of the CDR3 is TGTGCCAGCAGCTCGACTAGCGGGAGAAGCGAGCAGTACTTC.

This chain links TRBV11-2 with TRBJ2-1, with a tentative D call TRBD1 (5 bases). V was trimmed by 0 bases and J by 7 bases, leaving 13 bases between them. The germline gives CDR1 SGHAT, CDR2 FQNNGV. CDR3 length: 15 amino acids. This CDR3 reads CASSLERYRPNEQFF. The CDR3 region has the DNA TGTGCCAGCAGCTTAGAACGATACAGGCCAAATGAGCAGTTCTTC.

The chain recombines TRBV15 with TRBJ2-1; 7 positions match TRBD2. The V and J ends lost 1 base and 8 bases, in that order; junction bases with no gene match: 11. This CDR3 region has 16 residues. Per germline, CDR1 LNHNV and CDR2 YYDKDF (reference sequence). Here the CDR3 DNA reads TGTGCCACCAGCAGAGGAGTGAGCGGGAATAGCGATGAGCAGTTCTTC. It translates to CATSRGVSGNSDEQFF.

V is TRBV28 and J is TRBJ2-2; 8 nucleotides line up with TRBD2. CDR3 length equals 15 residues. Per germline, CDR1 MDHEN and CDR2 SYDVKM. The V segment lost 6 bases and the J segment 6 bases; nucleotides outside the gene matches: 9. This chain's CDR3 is CASSRISSGPGELFF. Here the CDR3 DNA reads TGTGCCAGCAGCCGTATCTCTAGCGGGCCCGGGGAGCTGTTTTTT.

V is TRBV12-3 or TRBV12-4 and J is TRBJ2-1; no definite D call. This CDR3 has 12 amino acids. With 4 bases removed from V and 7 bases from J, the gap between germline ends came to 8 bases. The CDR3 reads CASSSSRNEQFF. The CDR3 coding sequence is TGTGCCAGCAGTTCATCCCGGAATGAGCAGTTCTTC.

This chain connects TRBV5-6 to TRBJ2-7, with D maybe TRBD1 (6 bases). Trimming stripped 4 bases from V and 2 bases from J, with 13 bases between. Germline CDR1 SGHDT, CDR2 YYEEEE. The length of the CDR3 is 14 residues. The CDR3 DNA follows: TGTGCCAGCAGCACGACAGGTGCGCCCTACGAGCAGTACTTC. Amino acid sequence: CASSTTGAPYEQYF.

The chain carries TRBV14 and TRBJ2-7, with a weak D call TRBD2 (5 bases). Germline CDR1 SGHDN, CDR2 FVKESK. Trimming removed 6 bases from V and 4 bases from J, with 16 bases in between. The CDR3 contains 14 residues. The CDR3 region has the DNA TGTGCCAGCAGTTGGTCCGAGGGTCCTTACGAGCAGTACTTC. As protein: CASSWSEGPYEQYF.

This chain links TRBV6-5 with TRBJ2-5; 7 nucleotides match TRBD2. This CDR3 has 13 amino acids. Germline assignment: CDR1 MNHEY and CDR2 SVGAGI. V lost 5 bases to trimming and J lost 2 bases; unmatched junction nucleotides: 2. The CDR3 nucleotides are TGTGCCAGCAGTCGGGGACTACAAGAGACCCAGTACTTC. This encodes CASSRGLQETQYF.

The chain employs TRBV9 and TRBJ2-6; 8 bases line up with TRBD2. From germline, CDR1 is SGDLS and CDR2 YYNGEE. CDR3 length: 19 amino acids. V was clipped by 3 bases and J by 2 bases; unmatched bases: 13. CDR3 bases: TGTGCCAGCAGCGCCCCCTCGGGAGGGGGTATCGCTGGGGCCAACGTCCTGACTTTC. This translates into CASSAPSGGGIAGANVLTF. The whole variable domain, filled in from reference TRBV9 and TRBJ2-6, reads DSGVTQTPKHLITATGQRVTLRCSPRSGDLSVYWYQQSLDQGLQFLIQYYNGEERAKGNILERFSAQQFPDLHSELNLSSLELGDSALYFCASSAPSGGGIAGANVLTFGAGSRLTVL.

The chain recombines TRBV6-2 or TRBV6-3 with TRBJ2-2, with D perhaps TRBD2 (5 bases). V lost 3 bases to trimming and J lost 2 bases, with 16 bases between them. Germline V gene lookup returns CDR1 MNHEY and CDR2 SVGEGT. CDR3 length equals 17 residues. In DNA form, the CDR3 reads TGTGCCAGCAGTTATCCCGCCACGGGATTAAACACCGGGGAGCTGTTTTTT. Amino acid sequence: CASSYPATGLNTGELFF.

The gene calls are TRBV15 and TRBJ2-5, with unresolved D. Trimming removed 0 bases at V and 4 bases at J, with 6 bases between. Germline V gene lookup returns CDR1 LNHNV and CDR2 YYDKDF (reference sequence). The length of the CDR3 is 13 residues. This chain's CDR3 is CATSRDHGETQYF. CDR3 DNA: TGTGCCACCAGCAGAGATCACGGAGAGACCCAGTACTTC. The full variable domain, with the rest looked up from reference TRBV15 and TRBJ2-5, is DAMVIQNPRYQVTQFGKPVTLSCSQTLNHNVMYWYQQKSSQAPKLLFHYYDKDFNNEADTPDNFQSRRPNTSFCFLDIRSPGLGDTAMYLCATSRDHGETQYFGPGTRLLVL.

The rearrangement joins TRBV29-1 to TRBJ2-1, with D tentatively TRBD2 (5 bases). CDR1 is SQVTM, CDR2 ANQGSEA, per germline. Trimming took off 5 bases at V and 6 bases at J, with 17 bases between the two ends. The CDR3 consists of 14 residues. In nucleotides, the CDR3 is TGCAGCGTTTCTAGCTTTGTTGCGAGCAATGAGCAGTTCTTC. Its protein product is CSVSSFVASNEQFF.

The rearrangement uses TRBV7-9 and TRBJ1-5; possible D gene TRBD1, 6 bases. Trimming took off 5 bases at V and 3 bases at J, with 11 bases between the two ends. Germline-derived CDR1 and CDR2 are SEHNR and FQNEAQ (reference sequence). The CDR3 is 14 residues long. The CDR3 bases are TGTGCCAGCAGCACAACAGGGCCCAATCAGCCCCAGCATTTT. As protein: CASSTTGPNQPQHF. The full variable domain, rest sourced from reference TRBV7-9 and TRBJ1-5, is DTGVSQNPRHKITKRGQNVTFRCDPISEHNRLYWYRQTLGQGPEFLTYFQNEAQLEKSRLLSDRFSAERPKGSFSTLEIQRTEQGDSAMYLCASSTTGPNQPQHFGDGTRLSIL.

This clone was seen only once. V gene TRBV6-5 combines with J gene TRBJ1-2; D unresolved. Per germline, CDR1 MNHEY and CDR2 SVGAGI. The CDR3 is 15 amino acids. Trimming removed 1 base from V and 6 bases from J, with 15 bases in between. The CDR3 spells CASSYWATSTNGYTF. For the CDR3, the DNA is TGTGCCAGCAGTTACTGGGCCACGAGCACAAATGGCTACACCTTC.

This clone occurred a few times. The CDR3 coding sequence is TGCGCCAGCAGCCAAGGCCCCGGGACTCCTTCCTACAATGAGCAGTTCTTC. Protein product: CASSQGPGTPSYNEQFF. The V gene is TRBV4-3, the J gene TRBJ2-1; perhaps TRBD2 as D (6 bases). V lost 1 base, J lost 1 base, and 14 bases lay in between. The CDR3 extends over 17 amino acids. In germline, CDR1 is LGHNA, CDR2 YSLEER.

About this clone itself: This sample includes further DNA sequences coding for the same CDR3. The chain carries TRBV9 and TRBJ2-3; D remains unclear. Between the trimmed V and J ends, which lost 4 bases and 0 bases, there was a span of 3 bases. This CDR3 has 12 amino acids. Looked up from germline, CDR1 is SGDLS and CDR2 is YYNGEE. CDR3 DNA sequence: TGTGCCAGCAGCCCAAGCACAGATACGCAGTATTTT. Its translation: CASSPSTDTQYF.